This TCR beta chain was sequenced in a study of blood T cell repertoires in COVID-19. The V segment lost 10 bases and the J segment 5 bases; nucleotides outside the gene matches: 3. The length of the CDR3 is 12 residues. CDR1 MDHEN and CDR2 SYDVKM come from the germline V gene. Assay: immunoSEQ multiplex PCR; the TCRdb copy retains only in-frame clones and omits some. In the table there are approximately 250,000 clones, approximately 84% of which are singletons. The sample consisted of peripheral blood. The origin of this receptor is a man in his forties with acute or convalescent COVID-19. This rearrangement joins TRBV28 to TRBJ1-4; 8 bases match TRBD1. DNA for the CDR3: TGTGCCACCCGGACAGGGAATGAAAAACTGTTTTTT. Protein product: CATRTGNEKLFF.